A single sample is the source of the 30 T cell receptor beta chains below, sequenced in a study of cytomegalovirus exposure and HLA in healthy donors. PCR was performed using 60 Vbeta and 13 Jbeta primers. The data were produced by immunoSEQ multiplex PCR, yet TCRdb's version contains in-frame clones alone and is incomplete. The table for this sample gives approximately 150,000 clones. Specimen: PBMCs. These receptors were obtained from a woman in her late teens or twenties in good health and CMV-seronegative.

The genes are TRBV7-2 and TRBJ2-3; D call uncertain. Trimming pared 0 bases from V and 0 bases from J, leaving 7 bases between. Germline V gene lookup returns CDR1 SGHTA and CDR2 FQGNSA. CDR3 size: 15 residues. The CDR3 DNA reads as TGTGCCAGCAGCTTAGCTCTACAGAGCACAGATACGCAGTATTTT. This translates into CASSLALQSTDTQYF.

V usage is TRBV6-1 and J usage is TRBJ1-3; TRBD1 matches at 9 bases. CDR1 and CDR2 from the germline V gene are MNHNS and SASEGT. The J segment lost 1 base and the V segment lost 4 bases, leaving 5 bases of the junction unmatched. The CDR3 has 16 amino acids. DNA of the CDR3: TGTGCCAGCAGTGGGGGGGGGACAGGGTCTGGAAACACCATATATTTT. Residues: CASSGGGTGSGNTIYF.

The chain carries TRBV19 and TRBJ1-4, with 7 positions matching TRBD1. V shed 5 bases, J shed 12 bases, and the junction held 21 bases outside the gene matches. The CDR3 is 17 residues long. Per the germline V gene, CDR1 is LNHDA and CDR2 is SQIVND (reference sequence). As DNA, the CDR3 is TGTGCCAGTAGTTTCCGGGACAGCTTGGATCCTAACCTCCAACTGTTTTTT. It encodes CASSFRDSLDPNLQLFF.

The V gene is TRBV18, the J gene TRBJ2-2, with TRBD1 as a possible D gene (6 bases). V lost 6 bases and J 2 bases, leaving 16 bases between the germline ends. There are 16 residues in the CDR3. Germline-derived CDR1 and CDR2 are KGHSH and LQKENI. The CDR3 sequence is CASSPPGQLNTGELFF. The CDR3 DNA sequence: TGTGCCAGCTCCCCCCCCGGACAGCTTAACACCGGGGAGCTGTTTTTT.

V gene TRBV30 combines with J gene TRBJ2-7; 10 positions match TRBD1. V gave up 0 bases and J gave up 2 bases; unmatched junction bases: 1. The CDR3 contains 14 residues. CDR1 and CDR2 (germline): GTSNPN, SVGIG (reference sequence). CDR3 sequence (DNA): TGTGCCTGGAGTGTAGGACAGGGGGCCTACGAGCAGTACTTC. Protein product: CAWSVGQGAYEQYF.

CDR3 sequence: CAWTPGRVGSGGGNTIYF. As DNA, the CDR3 is TGTGCCTGGACCCCCGGTCGCGTAGGCTCCGGCGGGGGAAACACCATATATTTT. The rearrangement uses TRBV30 and TRBJ1-3; D call uncertain. The CDR3 sequence is 18 residues long. Germline CDR1 is GTSNPN and CDR2 is SVGIG (reference sequence). The germline V and J ends were trimmed by 4 bases and 4 bases, with 26 bases remaining between them.

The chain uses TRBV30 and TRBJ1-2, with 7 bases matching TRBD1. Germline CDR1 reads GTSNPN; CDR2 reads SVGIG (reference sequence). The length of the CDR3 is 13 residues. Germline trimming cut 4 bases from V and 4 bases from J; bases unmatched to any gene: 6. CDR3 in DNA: TGTGCCTGGATTTCAGGGGGAAGCTATGGCTACACCTTC. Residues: CAWISGGSYGYTF.

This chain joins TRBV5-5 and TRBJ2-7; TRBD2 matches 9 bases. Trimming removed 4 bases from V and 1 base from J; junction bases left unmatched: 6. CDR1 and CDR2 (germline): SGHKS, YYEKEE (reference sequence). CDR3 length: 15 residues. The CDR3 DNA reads TGTGCCAGCAGCCTACAGCGGGAGGCTTCCTACGAGCAGTACTTC. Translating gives CASSLQREASYEQYF.

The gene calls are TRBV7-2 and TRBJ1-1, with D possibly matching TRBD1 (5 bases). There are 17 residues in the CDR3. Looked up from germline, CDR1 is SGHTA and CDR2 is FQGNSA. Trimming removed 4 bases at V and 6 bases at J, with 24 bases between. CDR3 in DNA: TGTGCCAGCAGCTCCATCCAACCCCCCGGCAGGGTCCCTGAAGCTTTCTTT. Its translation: CASSSIQPPGRVPEAFF.

The CDR3 protein is CASSLYTREGQAGNEQFF. CDR3 nucleotide sequence: TGCGCCAGCAGCTTGTATACGCGGGAGGGCCAGGCCGGGAATGAGCAGTTCTTC. V and J are TRBV5-1 and TRBJ2-1; 9 bases align to TRBD2. The trim removed 1 base at V and 7 bases at J, leaving 15 bases unmatched. Germline loops: CDR1 SGHRS, CDR2 YFSETQ. The CDR3 spans 18 residues.

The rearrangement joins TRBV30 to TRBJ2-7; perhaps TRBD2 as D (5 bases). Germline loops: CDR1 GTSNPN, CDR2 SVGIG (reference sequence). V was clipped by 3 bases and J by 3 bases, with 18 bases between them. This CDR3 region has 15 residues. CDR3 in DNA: TGTGCCTGGAGATCAACGAGGGCTCCGGACTACGAGCAGTACTTC. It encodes CAWRSTRAPDYEQYF.

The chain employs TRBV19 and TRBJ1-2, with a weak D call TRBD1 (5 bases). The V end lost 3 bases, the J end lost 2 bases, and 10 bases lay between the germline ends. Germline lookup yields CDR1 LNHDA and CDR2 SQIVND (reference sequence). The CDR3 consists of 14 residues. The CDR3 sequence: CASSMSGGNYGYTF. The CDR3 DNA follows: TGTGCCAGTAGTATGTCGGGGGGAAACTATGGCTACACCTTC.

The CDR3 DNA reads as TGTGCCAGCAGCGACCCCCTAGCGGCCCCCTTCTCCTACAATGAGCAGTTCTTC. It specifies CASSDPLAAPFSYNEQFF. This chain links TRBV11-3 with TRBJ2-1; 7 bases agree with TRBD2. Per germline, CDR1 SGHNT and CDR2 YENEEA. V trimming: 5 bases; J trimming: 0 bases; junction bases outside the gene matches: 13. This CDR3 region has 18 residues.

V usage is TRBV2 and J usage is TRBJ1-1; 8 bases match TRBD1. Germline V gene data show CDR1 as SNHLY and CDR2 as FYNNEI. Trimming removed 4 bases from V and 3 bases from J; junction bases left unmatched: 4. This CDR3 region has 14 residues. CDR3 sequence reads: CASSVQGADTEAFF. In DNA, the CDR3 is TGTGCCAGCAGTGTGCAGGGGGCGGACACTGAAGCTTTCTTT.

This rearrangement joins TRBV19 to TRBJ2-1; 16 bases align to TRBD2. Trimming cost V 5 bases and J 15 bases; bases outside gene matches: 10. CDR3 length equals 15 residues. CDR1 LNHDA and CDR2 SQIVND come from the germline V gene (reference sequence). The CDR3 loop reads CASSPPGLAGGSVFF. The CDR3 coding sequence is TGTGCCAGTAGTCCTCCGGGACTAGCGGGAGGGTCCGTGTTCTTC.

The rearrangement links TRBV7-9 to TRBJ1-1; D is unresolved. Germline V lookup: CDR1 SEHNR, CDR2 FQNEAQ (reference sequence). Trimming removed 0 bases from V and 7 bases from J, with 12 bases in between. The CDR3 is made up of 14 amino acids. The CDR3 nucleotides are TGTGCCAGCAGCTTAGCCCTGATGGGGAGTGAAGCTTTCTTT. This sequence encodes CASSLALMGSEAFF.

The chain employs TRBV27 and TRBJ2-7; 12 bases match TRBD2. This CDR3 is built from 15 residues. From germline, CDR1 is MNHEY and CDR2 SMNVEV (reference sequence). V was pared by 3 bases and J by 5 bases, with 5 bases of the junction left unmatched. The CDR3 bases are TGTGCCAGCAGTTTCTGGACTAGCGGGACAGACGAGCAGTACTTC. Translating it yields CASSFWTSGTDEQYF.

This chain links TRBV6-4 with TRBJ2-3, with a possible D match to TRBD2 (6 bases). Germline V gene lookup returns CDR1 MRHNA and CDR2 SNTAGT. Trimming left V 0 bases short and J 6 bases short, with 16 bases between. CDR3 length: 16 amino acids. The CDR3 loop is CASSDSVGGGDDTQYF. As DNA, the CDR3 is TGTGCCAGCAGTGACTCGGTTGGGGGAGGCGACGATACGCAGTATTTT.

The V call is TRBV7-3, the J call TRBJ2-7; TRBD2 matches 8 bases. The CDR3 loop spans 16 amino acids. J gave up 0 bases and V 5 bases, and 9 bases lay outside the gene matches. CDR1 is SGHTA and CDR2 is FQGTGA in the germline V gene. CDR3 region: CASSPKAGAPSYEQYF. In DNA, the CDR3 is TGTGCCAGCAGCCCTAAAGCGGGAGCCCCCTCCTACGAGCAGTACTTC.

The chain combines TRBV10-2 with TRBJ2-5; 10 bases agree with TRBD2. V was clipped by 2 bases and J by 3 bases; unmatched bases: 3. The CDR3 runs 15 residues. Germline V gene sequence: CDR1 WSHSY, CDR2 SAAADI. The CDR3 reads CASSEITSGKETQYF. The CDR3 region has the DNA TGCGCCAGCAGTGAGATCACTAGCGGGAAAGAGACCCAGTACTTC.

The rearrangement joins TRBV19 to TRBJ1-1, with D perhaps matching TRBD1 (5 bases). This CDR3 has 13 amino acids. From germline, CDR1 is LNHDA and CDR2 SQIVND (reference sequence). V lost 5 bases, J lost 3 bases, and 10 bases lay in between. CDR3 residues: CASSLFRDTEAFF. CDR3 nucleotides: TGTGCCAGTAGTCTCTTCAGGGACACTGAAGCTTTCTTT.

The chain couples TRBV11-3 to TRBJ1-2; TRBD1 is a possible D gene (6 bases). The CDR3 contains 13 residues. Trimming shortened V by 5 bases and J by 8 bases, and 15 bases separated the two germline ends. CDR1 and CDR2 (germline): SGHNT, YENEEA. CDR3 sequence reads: CASSPRRTDGYTF. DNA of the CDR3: TGTGCCAGCAGCCCGCGGAGGACAGACGGCTACACCTTC.

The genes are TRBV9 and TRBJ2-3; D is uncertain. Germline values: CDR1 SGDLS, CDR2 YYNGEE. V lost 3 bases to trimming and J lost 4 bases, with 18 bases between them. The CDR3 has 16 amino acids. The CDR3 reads CASSESPKLAPDTQYF. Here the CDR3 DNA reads TGTGCCAGCAGCGAATCTCCGAAGCTCGCCCCAGATACGCAGTATTTT.

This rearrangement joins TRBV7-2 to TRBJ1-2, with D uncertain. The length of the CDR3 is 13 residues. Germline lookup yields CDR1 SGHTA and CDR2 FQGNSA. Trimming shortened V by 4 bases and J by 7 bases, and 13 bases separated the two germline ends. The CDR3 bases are TGTGCCAGCAGCTCCGATCGGGGAGCTGGCTACACCTTC. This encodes CASSSDRGAGYTF. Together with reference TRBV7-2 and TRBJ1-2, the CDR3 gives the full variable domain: GAGVSQSPSNKVTEKGKDVELRCDPISGHTALYWYRQSLGQGLEFLIYFQGNSAPDKSGLPSDRFSAERTGGSVSTLTIQRTQQEDSAVYLCASSSDRGAGYTFGSGTRLTVV.

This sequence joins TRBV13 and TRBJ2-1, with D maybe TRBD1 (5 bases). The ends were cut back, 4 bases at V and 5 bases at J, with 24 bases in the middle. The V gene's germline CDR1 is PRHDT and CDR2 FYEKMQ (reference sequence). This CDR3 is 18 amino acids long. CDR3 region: CASSSDGIGAPQNNEQFF. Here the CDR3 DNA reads TGTGCCAGCAGCTCGGATGGTATTGGGGCACCGCAAAACAATGAGCAGTTCTTC.

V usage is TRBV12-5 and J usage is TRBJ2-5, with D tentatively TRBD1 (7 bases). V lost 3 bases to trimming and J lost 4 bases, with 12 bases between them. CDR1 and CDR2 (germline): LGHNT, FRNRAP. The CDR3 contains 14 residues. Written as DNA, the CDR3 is TGTGCTAGTGGTTTTGCAGGGGGGCGAGAGACCCAGTACTTC. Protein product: CASGFAGGRETQYF. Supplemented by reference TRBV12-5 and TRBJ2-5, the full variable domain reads DARVTQTPRHKVTEMGQEVTMRCQPILGHNTVFWYRQTMMQGLELLAYFRNRAPLDDSGMPKDRFSAEMPDATLATLKIQPSEPRDSAVYFCASGFAGGRETQYFGPGTRLLVL.

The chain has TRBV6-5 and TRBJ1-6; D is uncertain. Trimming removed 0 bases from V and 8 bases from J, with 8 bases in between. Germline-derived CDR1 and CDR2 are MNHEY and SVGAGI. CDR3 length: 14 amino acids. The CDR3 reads CASSYSMSDSPLHF. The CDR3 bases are TGTGCCAGCAGTTACTCGATGTCGGATTCACCCCTCCACTTT.

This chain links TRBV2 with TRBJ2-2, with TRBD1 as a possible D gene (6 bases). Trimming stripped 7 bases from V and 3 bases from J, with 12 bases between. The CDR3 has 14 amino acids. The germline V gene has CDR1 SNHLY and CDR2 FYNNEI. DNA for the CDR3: TGTGCCAGCAACAGGGACGGTTACACCGGGGAGCTGTTTTTT. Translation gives CASNRDGYTGELFF.

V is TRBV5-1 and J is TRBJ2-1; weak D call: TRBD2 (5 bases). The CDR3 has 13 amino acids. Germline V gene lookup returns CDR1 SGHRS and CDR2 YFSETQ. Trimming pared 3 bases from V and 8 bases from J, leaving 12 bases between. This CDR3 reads CASSSEGSDEQFF. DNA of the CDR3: TGCGCCAGCAGCTCCGAAGGTAGCGATGAGCAGTTCTTC.

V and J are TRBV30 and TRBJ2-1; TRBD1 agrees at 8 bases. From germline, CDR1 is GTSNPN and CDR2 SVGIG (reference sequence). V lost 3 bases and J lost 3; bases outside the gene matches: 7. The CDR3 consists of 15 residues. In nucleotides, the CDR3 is TGTGCCTGGAGGGACAGGGTGACTGGCTACAATGAGCAGTTCTTC. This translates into CAWRDRVTGYNEQFF. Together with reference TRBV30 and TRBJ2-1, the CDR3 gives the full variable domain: SQTIHQWPATLVQPVGSPLSLECTVEGTSNPNLYWYRQAAGRGLQLLFYSVGIGQISSEVPQNLSASRPQDRQFILSSKKLLLSDSGFYLCAWRDRVTGYNEQFFGPGTRLTVL.